Below are 7 T cell receptor beta chains sequenced from a single sample in a study of OX40 agonist ivuxolimab in advanced cancers. Preparation of the library involved the immunoSEQ multiplex PCR assay. TCRdb's version of the immuneACCESS table is confined to in-frame rearrangements and falls short of the full clone set. An unresolved V gene accounts for under half of the shortfall where checked; the remainder is of unknown origin. The sample table shows about 45,000 clones, and roughly 90% are seen once. Roughly a sixth of the sample lies in the top ten. The sample was CD4+ or CD8+ T cells sorted from blood, taken in a trial of the OX40 agonist ivuxolimab. Receptor source: an adult with an advanced solid tumor such as melanoma, head and neck, liver or kidney cancer.

The chain joins TRBV7-6 to TRBJ1-1; 7 nucleotides align to TRBD1. The CDR3 length is 12 residues. Germline lookup yields CDR1 SGHVS and CDR2 FNYEAQ. The V and J ends lost 3 bases and 6 bases, in that order; junction bases with no gene match: 1. CDR3 DNA sequence: TGTGCCAGCAGCTTGCAGGGGGCTGAAGCTTTCTTT. Residues: CASSLQGAEAFF.

The rearrangement uses TRBV7-9 and TRBJ1-3; D ambiguous. This CDR3 contains 14 residues. Germline V lookup: CDR1 SEHNR, CDR2 FQNEAQ (reference sequence). The V end was cut by 0 bases, the J end by 1 base, with 4 bases between. CDR3 sequence reads: CASSLAHSGNTIYF. CDR3 nucleotides: TGTGCCAGCAGCTTAGCCCATTCTGGAAACACCATATATTTT.

This chain connects TRBV20-1 to TRBJ2-3; TRBD2 is a possible D gene (6 bases). This CDR3 has 11 residues. CDR1 is DFQATT and CDR2 is SNEGSKA in the germline V gene (reference sequence). Trimming left V 0 bases short and J 14 bases short, with 12 bases between. CDR3 amino acids: CSARDRDWRYF. DNA for the CDR3: TGCAGTGCTAGAGACAGGGACTGGCGGTATTTT.

The genes are TRBV5-1 and TRBJ2-7; 8 nucleotides match TRBD1. The trim removed 4 bases at V and 2 bases at J, leaving 8 bases unmatched. CDR1 and CDR2 (germline): SGHRS, YFSETQ. The CDR3 is 15 residues long. CDR3 amino acids: CASSESRGPTYEQYF. DNA for the CDR3: TGCGCCAGCAGCGAAAGCAGGGGGCCTACCTACGAGCAGTACTTC. The full variable domain, rest sourced from reference TRBV5-1 and TRBJ2-7, is KAGVTQTPRYLIKTRGQQVTLSCSPISGHRSVSWYQQTPGQGLQFLFEYFSETQRNKGNFPGRFSGRQFSNSRSEMNVSTLELGDSALYLCASSESRGPTYEQYFGPGTRLTVT.

The CDR3 protein is CASSASLSGRAYEQYF. In DNA, the CDR3 is TGTGCCAGCAGTGCCAGTTTGAGCGGGAGGGCCTACGAGCAGTACTTC. The genes are TRBV6-1 and TRBJ2-7; 10 bases line up with TRBD2. The V gene end was trimmed by 4 bases and the J gene end by 2 bases; junction bases not matched to a gene: 8. Germline V lookup: CDR1 MNHNS, CDR2 SASEGT. The CDR3 spans 16 residues.

V usage is TRBV13 and J usage is TRBJ2-7, with 7 bases identical to TRBD1. There are 13 residues in the CDR3. Germline CDR1 is PRHDT and CDR2 is FYEKMQ (reference sequence). The V and J ends lost 9 bases and 1 base, in that order; junction bases with no gene match: 6. DNA of the CDR3: TGTGCCAGTCAGGGGGATGGATCCTACGAGCAGTACTTC. Amino acids: CASQGDGSYEQYF.

V and J are TRBV9 and TRBJ2-7; 10 nucleotides align to TRBD1. The V and J ends lost 4 bases and 2 bases, in that order; junction bases with no gene match: 3. This CDR3 has 14 amino acids. The germline V gene has CDR1 SGDLS and CDR2 YYNGEE. CDR3 region: CASSQGTGAYEQYF. The DNA for the CDR3 is TGTGCCAGCAGCCAAGGGACAGGGGCCTACGAGCAGTACTTC.